The clone carrying this T cell receptor beta chain was observed once. Its target is unknown. The V gene's germline CDR1 is KGHSH and CDR2 LQKENI. V gave up 3 bases and J gave up 2 bases; unmatched junction bases: 4. CDR3 length: 14 amino acids. This record belongs to a study of shared clonotypes between healthy human individuals. Findings and caveats of the study: Sorted-subset sequencing was shown by rarefaction to be incomplete despite large depth.

The repertoire was sequenced with immunoSEQ multiplex PCR; TCRdb's copy has only in-frame clones and lacks some. The repertoire holds 1.6 million or so clones, 96% seen once, with roughly 1.1% in the top ten. The donors were adults (healthy and HIV-negative) with no recent acute infections or vaccinations. This clonotype originated in a man aged 25-45 years in good health. The sequencing sample was made of naive CD4+ T cells sorted from blood. The subset was: CD45RA+ positively selected. The V call is TRBV18, the J call TRBJ2-7; 7 bases agree with TRBD1. The CDR3 DNA reads TGTGCCAGCTCACCTTTGGGACAGACCTACGAGCAGTACTTC. It translates to CASSPLGQTYEQYF.